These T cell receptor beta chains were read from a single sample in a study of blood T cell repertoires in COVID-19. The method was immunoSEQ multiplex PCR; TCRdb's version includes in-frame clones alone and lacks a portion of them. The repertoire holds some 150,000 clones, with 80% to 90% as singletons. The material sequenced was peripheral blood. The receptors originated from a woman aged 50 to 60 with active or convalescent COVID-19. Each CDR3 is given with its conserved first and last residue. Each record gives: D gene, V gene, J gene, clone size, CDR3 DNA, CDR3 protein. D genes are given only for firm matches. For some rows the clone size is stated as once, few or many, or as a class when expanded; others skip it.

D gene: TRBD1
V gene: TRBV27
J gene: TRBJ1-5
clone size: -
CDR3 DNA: TGTGCCAGCAGTTTAGACAGGGAAGGAGGTCAGCCCCAGCATTTT
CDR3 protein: CASSLDREGGQPQHF

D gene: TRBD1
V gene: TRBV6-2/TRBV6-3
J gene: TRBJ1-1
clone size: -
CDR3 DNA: TGTGCCAGCAGTTACTCACCGGGACAGAGGAACACTGAAGCTTTCTTT
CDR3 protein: CASSYSPGQRNTEAFF

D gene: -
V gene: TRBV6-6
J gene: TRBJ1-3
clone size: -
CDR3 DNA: TGTGCCAGCATAAACTCTGGAAACACCATATATTTT
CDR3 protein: CASINSGNTIYF

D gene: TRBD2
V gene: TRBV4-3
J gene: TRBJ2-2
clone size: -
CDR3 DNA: TGCGCCAGCAGCCAAGACCAAGCGGGAGGGCCTCGTGGCGGGGAGCTGTTTTTT
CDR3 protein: CASSQDQAGGPRGGELFF

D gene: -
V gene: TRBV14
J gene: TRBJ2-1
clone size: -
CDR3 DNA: TGTGCCAGCAGCGGACTAGGGGGATACAATGAGCAGTTCTTC
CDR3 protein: CASSGLGGYNEQFF

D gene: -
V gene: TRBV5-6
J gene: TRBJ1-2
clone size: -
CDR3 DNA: TGTGCCAGCAGCCTCGGGACACCCAAAGACTATGGCTACACCTTC
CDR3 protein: CASSLGTPKDYGYTF

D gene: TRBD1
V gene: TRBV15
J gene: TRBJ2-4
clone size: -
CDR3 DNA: TGTGCCACCAGCAGCCCGGACAGGGGAACCTTTGGAAACATTCAGTACTTC
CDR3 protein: CATSSPDRGTFGNIQYF

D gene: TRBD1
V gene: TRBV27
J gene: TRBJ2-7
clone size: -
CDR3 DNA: TGTGCCAGCAGTCCTGGGACAGCCTCCTACGAGCAGTACTTC
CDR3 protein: CASSPGTASYEQYF

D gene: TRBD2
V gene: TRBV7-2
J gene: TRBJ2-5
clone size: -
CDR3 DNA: TGTGCCAGCACCTTGGGACTAGCGGGGGGTTGGACCCAGTACTTC
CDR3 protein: CASTLGLAGGWTQYF

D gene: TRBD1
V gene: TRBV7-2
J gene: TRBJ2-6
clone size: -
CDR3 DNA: TGTGCCAGCAGCCCGCGACAGGGAAAGCCTGGGGCCAACGTCCTGACTTTC
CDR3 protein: CASSPRQGKPGANVLTF

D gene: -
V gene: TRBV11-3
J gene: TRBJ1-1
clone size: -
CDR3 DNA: TGTGCCAGCAGCTTAGGAGAGAACACTGAAGCTTTCTTT
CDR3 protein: CASSLGENTEAFF

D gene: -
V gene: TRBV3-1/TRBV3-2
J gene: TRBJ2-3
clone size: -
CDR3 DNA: TGTGCCAGCAGCCAACAGGGTCGTAGCACAGATACGCAGTATTTT
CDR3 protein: CASSQQGRSTDTQYF

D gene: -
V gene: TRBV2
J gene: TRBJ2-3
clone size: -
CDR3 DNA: TGTGCCAGCAGGTCCACTACCGCAGATACGCAGTATTTT
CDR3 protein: CASRSTTADTQYF

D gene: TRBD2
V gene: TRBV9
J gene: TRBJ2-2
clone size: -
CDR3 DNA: TGTGCCAGCAGCGCGGGACTAGCGGGGGGCACCGGGGAGCTGTTTTTT
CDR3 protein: CASSAGLAGGTGELFF

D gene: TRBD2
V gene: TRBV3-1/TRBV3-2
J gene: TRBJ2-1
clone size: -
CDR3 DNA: TGTGCCAGCAGCCAAGTAGGATCTAGCGGGGGGCCCTTCTACAATGAGCAGTTCTTC
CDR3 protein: CASSQVGSSGGPFYNEQFF

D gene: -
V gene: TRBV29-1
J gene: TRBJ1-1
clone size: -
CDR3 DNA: TGCAGCGGCCAAAGCACTTTGAACACTGAAGCTTTCTTT
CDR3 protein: CSGQSTLNTEAFF

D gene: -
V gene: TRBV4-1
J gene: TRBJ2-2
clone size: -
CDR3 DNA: TGCGCCAGCAGCTATGGACTAAACACCGGGGAGCTGTTTTTT
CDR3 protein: CASSYGLNTGELFF

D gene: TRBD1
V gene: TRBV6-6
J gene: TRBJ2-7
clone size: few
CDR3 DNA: TGTGCCAGCAGCCACGGACAGGGGAACGGGCAGTACTTC
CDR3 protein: CASSHGQGNGQYF

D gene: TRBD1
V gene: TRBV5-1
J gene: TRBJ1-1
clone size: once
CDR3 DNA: TGCGCCAGCAGCTTGGGAGGGACAGGTGCGGCTTTCTTT
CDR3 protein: CASSLGGTGAAFF

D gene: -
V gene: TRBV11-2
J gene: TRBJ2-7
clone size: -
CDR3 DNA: TGTGCCAGCAGCTTAGTTAGTTCAGGGCCCTACGAGCAGTACTTC
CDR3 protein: CASSLVSSGPYEQYF

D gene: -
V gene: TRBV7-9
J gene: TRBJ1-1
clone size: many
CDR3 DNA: TGTGCCAGCAGCTCTAACAGCTTGAACACTGAAGCTTTCTTT
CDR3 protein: CASSSNSLNTEAFF

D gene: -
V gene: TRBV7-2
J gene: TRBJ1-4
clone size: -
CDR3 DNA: TGTGCCAGCCAACAGGGTAATGAAAAACTGTTTTTT
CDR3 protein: CASQQGNEKLFF

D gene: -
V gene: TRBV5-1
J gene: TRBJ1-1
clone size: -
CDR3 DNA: TGCGCCAGCAGCATAACAGGGAACACTGAAGCTTTCTTT
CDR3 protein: CASSITGNTEAFF

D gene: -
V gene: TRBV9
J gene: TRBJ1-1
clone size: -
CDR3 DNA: TGTGCCAGCAGCTCGAGAGCCGGGACAAATATAGCTTTCTTT
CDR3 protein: CASSSRAGTNIAFF

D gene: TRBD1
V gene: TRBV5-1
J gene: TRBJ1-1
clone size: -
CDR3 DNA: TGCGCCAGCAGCGTAATGCCCGGACAGGTGAACACTGAAGCTTTCTTT
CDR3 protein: CASSVMPGQVNTEAFF

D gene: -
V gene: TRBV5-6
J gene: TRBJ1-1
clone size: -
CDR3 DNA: TGTGCCAGCAGTTGGCCCCCGGGCGGGAGCAACACTGAAGCTTTCTTT
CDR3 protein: CASSWPPGGSNTEAFF

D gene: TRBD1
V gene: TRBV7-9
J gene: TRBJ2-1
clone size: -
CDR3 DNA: TGTGCCAGCAGCCATAGATTAGGGGGCCCCTACAATGAGCAGTTCTTC
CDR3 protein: CASSHRLGGPYNEQFF

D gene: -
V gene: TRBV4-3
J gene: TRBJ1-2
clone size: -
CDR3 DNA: TGCGCCAGCAGCCAAGATGTCGCAGGGGAGTATGGCTACACCTTC
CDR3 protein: CASSQDVAGEYGYTF

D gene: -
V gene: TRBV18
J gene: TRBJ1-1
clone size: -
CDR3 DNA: TGTGCCAGCTCACCCCTACAGGGTACCCTCAACACTGAAGCTTTCTTT
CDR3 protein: CASSPLQGTLNTEAFF

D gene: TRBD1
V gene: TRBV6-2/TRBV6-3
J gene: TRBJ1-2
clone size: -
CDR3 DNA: TGTGCCAGCAGTTACGTTACAGGGGGTAACTATGGCTACACCTTC
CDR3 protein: CASSYVTGGNYGYTF

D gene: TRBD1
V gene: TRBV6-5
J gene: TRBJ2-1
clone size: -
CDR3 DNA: TGTGCCAGCAGTTACGACCAGGGGGCTGACAATGAGCAGTTCTTC
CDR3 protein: CASSYDQGADNEQFF

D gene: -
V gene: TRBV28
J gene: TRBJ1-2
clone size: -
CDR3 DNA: TGTGCCAGCAGTCCGAGGGGGTGGCGCTACACCTTC
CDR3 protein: CASSPRGWRYTF

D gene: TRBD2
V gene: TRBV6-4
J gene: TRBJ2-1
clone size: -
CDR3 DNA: TGTGCCAGCAGCGAACTAGCGGGGGAGGCCTATGAGCAGTTCTTC
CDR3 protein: CASSELAGEAYEQFF

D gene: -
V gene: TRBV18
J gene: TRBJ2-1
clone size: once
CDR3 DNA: TGTGCCAGCTCACCCACAATAGACGGAGATGAGCAGTTCTTC
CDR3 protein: CASSPTIDGDEQFF

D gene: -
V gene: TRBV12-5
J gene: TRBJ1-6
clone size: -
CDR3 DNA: TGTGCTAGTGGTTTGGACAGGTTGGGGTTTGGAGCCCTCCACTTT
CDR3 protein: CASGLDRLGFGALHF

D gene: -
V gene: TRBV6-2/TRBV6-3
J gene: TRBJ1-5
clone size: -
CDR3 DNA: TGTGCCAGCAGTTGGGGAGGGAACCAGCCCCAGCATTTT
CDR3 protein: CASSWGGNQPQHF

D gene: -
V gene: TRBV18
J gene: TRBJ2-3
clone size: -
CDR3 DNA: TGTGCCAGCTCACGATCGGAGGATACGCAGTATTTT
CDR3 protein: CASSRSEDTQYF

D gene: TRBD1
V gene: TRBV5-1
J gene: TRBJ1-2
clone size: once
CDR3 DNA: TGCGCCAGCAGCGACACAGGGGGTAGCTATGGCTACACCTTC
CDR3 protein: CASSDTGGSYGYTF

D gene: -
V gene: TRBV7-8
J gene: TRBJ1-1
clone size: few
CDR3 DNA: TGTGCCAGCAGCGCAAGCTACACTGAAGCTTTCTTT
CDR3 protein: CASSASYTEAFF

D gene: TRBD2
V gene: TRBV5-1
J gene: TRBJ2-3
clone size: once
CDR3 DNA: TGCGCCAGCAGCTCGGGGACTAGCGGGGGGGCAGATACGCAGTATTTT
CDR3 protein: CASSSGTSGGADTQYF